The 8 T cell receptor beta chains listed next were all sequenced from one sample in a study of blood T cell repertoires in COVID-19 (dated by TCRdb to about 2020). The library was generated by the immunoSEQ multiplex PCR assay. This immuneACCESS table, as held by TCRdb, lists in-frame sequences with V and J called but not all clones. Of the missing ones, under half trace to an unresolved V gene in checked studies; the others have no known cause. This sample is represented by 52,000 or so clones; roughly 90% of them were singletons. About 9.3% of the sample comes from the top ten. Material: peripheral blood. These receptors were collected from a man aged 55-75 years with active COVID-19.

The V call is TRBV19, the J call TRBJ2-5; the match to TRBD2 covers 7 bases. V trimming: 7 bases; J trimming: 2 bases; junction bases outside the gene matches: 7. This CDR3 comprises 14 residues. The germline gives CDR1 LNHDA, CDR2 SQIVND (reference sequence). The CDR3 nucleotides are TGTGCCAGTAACGATGGGGAGGGGCAAGAGACCCAGTACTTC. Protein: CASNDGEGQETQYF.

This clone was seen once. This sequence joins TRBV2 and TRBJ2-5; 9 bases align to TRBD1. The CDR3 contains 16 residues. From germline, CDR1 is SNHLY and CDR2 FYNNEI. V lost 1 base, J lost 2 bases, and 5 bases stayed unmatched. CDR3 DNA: TGTGCCAGCAGTGAAGTTGGGACAGGGAAACAAGAGACCCAGTACTTC. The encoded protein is CASSEVGTGKQETQYF.

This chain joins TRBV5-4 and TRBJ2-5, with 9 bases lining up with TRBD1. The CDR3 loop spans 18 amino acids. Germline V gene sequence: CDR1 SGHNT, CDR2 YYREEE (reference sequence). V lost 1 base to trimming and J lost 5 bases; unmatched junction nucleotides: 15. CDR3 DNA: TGTGCCAGCAGCTTGAGGACAGGGGCCTCGTTGAGGGGGGAGACCCAGTACTTC. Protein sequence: CASSLRTGASLRGETQYF. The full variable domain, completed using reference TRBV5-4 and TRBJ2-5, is ETGVTQSPTHLIKTRGQQVTLRCSSQSGHNTVSWYQQALGQGPQFIFQYYREEENGRGNFPPRFSGLQFPNYSSELNVNALELDDSALYLCASSLRTGASLRGETQYFGPGTRLLVL.

The CDR3 DNA reads TGTGCCAGCAGCCTGGGGGCCGAAGCTTTCTTT. Translation: CASSLGAEAFF. The chain is built from TRBV12-3 or TRBV12-4 and TRBJ1-1; tentatively, D is TRBD1 (6 bases). The CDR3 contains 11 residues. Between the trimmed V and J ends, which lost 6 bases and 8 bases, there was a span of 10 bases.

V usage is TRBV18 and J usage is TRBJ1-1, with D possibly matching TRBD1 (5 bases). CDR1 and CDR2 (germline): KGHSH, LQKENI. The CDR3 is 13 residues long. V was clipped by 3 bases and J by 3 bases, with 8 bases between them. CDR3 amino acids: CASSPFRDTEAFF. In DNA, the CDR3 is TGTGCCAGCTCACCGTTCAGGGACACTGAAGCTTTCTTT.

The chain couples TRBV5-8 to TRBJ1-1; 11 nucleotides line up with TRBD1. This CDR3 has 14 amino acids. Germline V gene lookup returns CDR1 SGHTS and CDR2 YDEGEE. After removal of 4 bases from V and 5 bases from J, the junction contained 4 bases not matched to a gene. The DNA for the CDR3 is TGTGCCAGCAGCGGACAGGGGGCGCGGACTGAAGCTTTCTTT. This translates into CASSGQGARTEAFF. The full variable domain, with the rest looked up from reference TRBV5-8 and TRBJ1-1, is EAGVTQSPTHLIKTRGQQATLRCSPISGHTSVYWYQQALGLGLQFLLWYDEGEERNRGNFPPRFSGRQFPNYSSELNVNALELEDSALYLCASSGQGARTEAFFGQGTRLTVV.

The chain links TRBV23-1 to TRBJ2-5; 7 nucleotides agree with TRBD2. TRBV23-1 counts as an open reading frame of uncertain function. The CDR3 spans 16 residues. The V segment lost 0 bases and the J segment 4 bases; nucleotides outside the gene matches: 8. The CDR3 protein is CASSQSERECGETQYF. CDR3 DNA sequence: TGCGCCAGCAGTCAATCCGAGCGGGAATGTGGAGAGACCCAGTACTTC.

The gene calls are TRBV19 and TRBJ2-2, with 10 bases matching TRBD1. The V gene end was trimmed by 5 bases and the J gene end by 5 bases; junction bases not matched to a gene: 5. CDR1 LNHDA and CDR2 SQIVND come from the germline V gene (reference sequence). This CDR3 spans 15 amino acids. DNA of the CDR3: TGTGCCAGTAGTCCGGACAGGGGGTTGACCGGGGAGCTGTTTTTT. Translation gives CASSPDRGLTGELFF.